The TCR beta chain under discussion was sequenced for a study of response to subunit inactivated influenza vaccine listed by TCRdb under 2018. About the investigation overall: The study used deep quantitative T cell receptor repertoire profiling to track responses to a trivalent subunit inactivated influenza vaccine. Results and caveats for the whole study, not just this receptor: It was suggested by the authors that each seasonal influenza vaccination may recruit only a limited number of new T cells.

Library generation was performed with RT-PCR. Sequencing relied on an Illumina HiSeq 2500. In TCRdb, the public reads were trimmed at Q25 with fastp and aligned with MiXCR, with productive beta chains retained. Rows are unified per CDR3 protein, each entry keeping the most common DNA and genes. For this sample there are hundreds of thousands of distinct CDR3 sequences; 7.6% appear just once. The ten most abundant clones make up around 13% of the sample. As regards this clonotype: Its binding antigen is unknown. The junction differs from germline at one of its ends, possibly a read error.

Reading the germline V gene gives CDR1 KGHSY and CDR2 FQNENV. The CDR3 starts with the cysteine, ends with the phenylalanine, and has 12 residues. Only the CDR3 part of the read is kept: 36 bases, read in frame from the first base. The sequence came from a man aged 45 to 75 who received an inactivated influenza vaccine. Donor details come from another sample of the same person, matched by shared clones. The sample consisted of PBMCs from blood, taken around 25 months after vaccination. Here the chain combines TRBV16 and TRBJ1-4, with the D gene not clear enough to name. CDR3 loop: CASSPTYEKLFF. The DNA is TGTGCCAGCAGCCCAACTTATGAAAAACTGTTTTTT.